A selection of T cell receptor beta chains follows, all from one sample in a study of control samples from healthy donors and cancer patients. Using immunoSEQ multiplex PCR, the repertoire was profiled, and TCRdb retains in-frame clones only, with some absent. This table has about 140,000 clones, approximately 94% appearing once. Sequencing input: blood. These receptors came from a man between 35 and 55 years old in good health. The CDR3 runs from the conserved cysteine through the conserved F or W. The D gene is left open where the match is weak. A row's size may be missing; if present it is once, few, many or a size class.

cdr3_aa	cdr3_nt	clone_size	v_call	j_call	d_call
CASSYRGTGELFF	TGTGCCAGCAGCTACAGGGGTACCGGGGAGCTGTTTTTT	-	TRBV11-3	TRBJ2-2	TRBD1
CASSRGQGHEQFF	TGTGCCAGCAGCCGGGGACAGGGGCATGAGCAGTTCTTC	-	TRBV3-1/TRBV3-2	TRBJ2-1	TRBD1
CASSYSHQPQHF	TGTGCCAGCAGTTACTCCCATCAGCCCCAGCATTTT	-	TRBV6-2/TRBV6-3	TRBJ1-5	-
CASSHHGTSGRANTGELFF	TGTGCCAGCAGCCATCACGGGACTAGCGGGAGGGCGAACACCGGGGAGCTGTTTTTT	once	TRBV3-1/TRBV3-2	TRBJ2-2	TRBD2
CASTLDINYEQYF	TGTGCCAGCACTTTGGACATCAACTACGAGCAGTACTTC	-	TRBV6-5	TRBJ2-7	-
CASTPSGTGGNIQYF	TGTGCCAGCACCCCATCCGGGACAGGGGGAAACATTCAGTACTTC	-	TRBV5-8	TRBJ2-4	TRBD1
CAIRQSSYNSPLHF	TGTGCCATAAGACAGAGCTCCTATAATTCACCCCTCCACTTT	-	TRBV10-3	TRBJ1-6	-
CASSAQGRFQPQHF	TGTGCCAGCAGCGCACAGGGTCGATTTCAGCCCCAGCATTTT	-	TRBV9	TRBJ1-5	-
CASSQRGLATDTQYF	TGTGCCAGCAGCCAACGTGGACTAGCGACAGATACGCAGTATTTT	-	TRBV3-1/TRBV3-2	TRBJ2-3	TRBD2
CASSLDRGSPYGYTF	TGTGCCAGCAGTCTTGACAGGGGTTCTCCGTATGGCTACACCTTC	-	TRBV6-2/TRBV6-3	TRBJ1-2	TRBD1
CASSGTGGAGQPQHF	TGTGCCAGCAGCGGGACAGGGGGCGCAGGACAGCCCCAGCATTTT	-	TRBV9	TRBJ1-5	TRBD1
CASSPQTGNTEAFF	TGTGCCAGCAGCCCCCAGACAGGAAACACTGAAGCTTTCTTT	-	TRBV7-2	TRBJ1-1	-
CASSQGARQGGEKLFF	TGCGCCAGCAGCCAAGGGGCCCGACAGGGCGGGGAAAAACTGTTTTTT	-	TRBV4-3	TRBJ1-4	TRBD1
CASSSPPGGGNTEAFF	TGTGCCAGCAGCTCCCCCCCAGGGGGCGGGAACACTGAAGCTTTCTTT	-	TRBV7-2	TRBJ1-1	TRBD1
CATGGGSLQETQYF	TGTGCCACCGGAGGGGGGAGCCTCCAAGAGACCCAGTACTTC	-	TRBV24-1	TRBJ2-5	-
CASSLFGESYEQYF	TGCGCCAGCAGCTTGTTTGGGGAGAGCTACGAGCAGTACTTC	-	TRBV5-1	TRBJ2-7	-
CASSQVLFQDGGYGYTF	TGCGCCAGCAGCCAAGTCCTCTTCCAGGATGGGGGCTATGGCTACACCTTC	-	TRBV4-1	TRBJ1-2	-
CASSPTSGRGGSYNEQFF	TGTGCCAGCAGCCCGACTAGCGGGAGAGGGGGCTCCTACAATGAGCAGTTCTTC	-	TRBV7-9	TRBJ2-1	TRBD2